This T cell receptor beta chain was sequenced during a study of T cell clusters in autoimmune cytopenias. Across the whole study: A median of about 49,000 TRB reads per sample yielded a median approximately 2,200 distinct clonotypes. Overall study findings and caveats: Clustering suggested that physiological T cell clusters were missing in primary autoimmune cytopenia patients. The T cell clusters were defined only in silico, without experimental functional validation.

TRB rearrangements were amplified by touch-down multiplex PCR with mixed TRB-A/B primers. TCRdb re-called the multiplex PCR reads and gives one entry per CDR3 protein, without DNA. This sample's table reports under 3,500 distinct CDR3 sequences. This clonotype is identified as medium-sized (0.01 to 0.1%) from frequency. Its antigen is currently unknown. Each sample's input was approximately 270 ng genomic DNA, 38,000 or so genome equivalents. The sequenced material came from peripheral blood. This clonotype was sampled from a human donor with an autoimmune cytopenia or autoimmune hepatitis (not recorded which).

Here the CDR3 reads CASSLGMGQSPLHF. The chain employs TRBV5-1 and TRBJ1-6; TCRdb picks TRBD1, but there is no DNA to check that call. Per germline, CDR1 SGHRS and CDR2 YFSETQ. This CDR3 has 14 residues. Looking up the rest from reference TRBV5-1 and TRBJ1-6 gives the full variable domain: KAGVTQTPRYLIKTRGQQVTLSCSPISGHRSVSWYQQTPGQGLQFLFEYFSETQRNKGNFPGRFSGRQFSNSRSEMNVSTLELGDSALYLCASSLGMGQSPLHFGNGTRLTVT.